The 14 T cell receptor beta chains below come from one sample, sequenced in a study of CD8+ T cells in alopecia areata. Using CD4, CD8alpha, NKG2D, NKG2ACE and other markers, pooled cutaneous lymph node cells were sorted. Isolated RNA was reverse transcribed into cDNA used as the sequencing template. The data were produced by immunoSEQ multiplex PCR, yet TCRdb's version contains in-frame clones alone and is incomplete. Found here are about 1,700 clones, no singletons; the ten largest cover over 30%. Sequenced material: CD8+ T cells sorted from a lymph node. The receptors stem from a C3H/HeJ mouse with alopecia areata. For this mouse line, the MHC haplotype is H2-k.

At least ten counts were recorded for this clone. Genes and germline are mouse. The read comes to an end 4 residues before the CDR3 does, leaving the germline J gene to fill in the end. This sequence joins TRBV13-1 and TRBJ2-2, with 7 bases aligning to TRBD1. Trimming removed 4 bases from V and 3 bases from J; junction bases left unmatched: 3. CDR1 and CDR2 from the germline V gene are NSHNY and SYGAGN. This CDR3 region has 14 residues. Incomplete CDR3 DNA: TGTGCCAGCAGTCCTGGGACAGACACCGGG. This encodes CASSPGTDTG. The entire CDR3 protein is CASSPGTDTGQLYF.

As for this clone: Mouse gene names and germline throughout. Sequencing ends 4 residues short of the CDR3 end; the germline J gene provides the rest. This rearrangement joins TRBV29 to TRBJ2-3, with D unresolved. Trimming shortened V by 1 base and J by 0 bases, and 5 bases separated the two germline ends. CDR1 MSHET and CDR2 SYDVDS come from the germline V gene. The CDR3 length is 14 residues. CDR3 DNA (partial): TGTGCTAGCAGTTTATACAGTAGTGCAGAA. Its translation is CASSLYSSAE. The CDR3, in full, reads CASSLYSSAETLYF.

This clone was recorded many times. The gene names given are mouse names. Read sequence stops 4 residues before the CDR3 end, and the germline J gene provides the missing end. The chain joins TRBV19 to TRBJ2-7; D is uncertain. The CDR3 loop spans 11 amino acids. Per the germline V gene, CDR1 is FNHDT and CDR2 is SITEND (reference sequence). CDR3 sequence: CASSIKYEQYF. The CDR3 bases that were read are TGTGCCAGCAGTATCAAATAT.

Of note for this clone: Gene labels here are mouse ones. Coverage ceases 4 residues before the CDR3 finishes, and the germline J gene fills in the end. This chain links TRBV14 with TRBJ2-2, with D hard to call. Germline V lookup: CDR1 SGHDT, CDR2 FRDEAV. This CDR3 is 15 amino acids long. Trimming removed 2 bases at V and 0 bases at J, with 8 bases between. The CDR3 loop reads CASSLLFSNTGQLYF. CDR3 DNA (partial): TGTGCCAGCAGTTTACTGTTTTCAAACACCGGG.

By share of the sample, this clone is large. The gene symbols are mouse symbols. The CDR3 is cut off 4 residues early in the read; its end comes from the germline J gene. The V call is TRBV1, the J call TRBJ2-3; D is perhaps TRBD2 (6 bases). In germline, CDR1 is NSQYPW, CDR2 LRSPGD (reference sequence). The V and J ends lost 3 bases and 0 bases respectively, with 10 bases between them. The CDR3 spans 15 residues. CDR3 DNA, as far as it was read: TGCACCTGCAGTGCCCGGGGGACTAGTGCAGAA. As protein: CTCSARGTSAE. The whole CDR3 protein reads CTCSARGTSAETLYF. The complete variable domain, with remaining parts taken from reference TRBV1 and TRBJ2-3, reads VTLLEQNPRWRLVPRGQAVNLRCILKNSQYPWMSWYQQDLQKQLQWLFTLRSPGDKEVKSLPGADYLATRVTDTELRLQVANMSQGRTLYCTCSARGTSAETLYFGSGTRLTVL.

This clone came up many times. Gene names are mouse gene names. With the read ending 4 residues before the CDR3 end, the germline J gene is used to fill in that end. The rearrangement joins TRBV5 to TRBJ2-5; 9 bases align to TRBD2. Germline loops: CDR1 LGHNA, CDR2 YNLKQL (reference sequence). The CDR3 has 16 amino acids. The V segment lost 3 bases and the J segment 2 bases; nucleotides outside the gene matches: 6. CDR3 bases read: TGTGCCAGCAGCCAGGGCCTGGGGGGGTTCCAAGAC. Its protein is CASSQGLGGFQD. The entire CDR3 is CASSQGLGGFQDTQYF.

This clone was counted only a few times. All gene names here are mouse names. The read terminates 4 residues before the CDR3 end, so the remaining end is supplied by the germline J gene. This chain uses TRBV29 with TRBJ2-5, with a possible D match to TRBD1 (6 bases). The length of the CDR3 is 14 residues. CDR1 MSHET and CDR2 SYDVDS come from the germline V gene. The covered CDR3 bases are TGTGCTAGCAGTTTATTCGGGACAAAAGAC. It encodes CASSLFGTKD. The complete CDR3 sequence is CASSLFGTKDTQYF.

About this clone: The gene names given are mouse names. The read falls 4 residues short of the CDR3 end, and the missing part is taken from the germline J gene. The rearrangement links TRBV13-2 to TRBJ1-1; TRBD1 aligns across 7 bases. This CDR3 has 14 residues. Germline V gene data show CDR1 as NNHNN and CDR2 as SYGAGS (reference sequence). Trimming at V came to 3 bases and at J to 3 bases, leaving 5 bases not matched to a gene. CDR3 amino acids: CASGGQGADTEVFF. The DNA read from the CDR3 is TGTGCCAGCGGTGGACAGGGCGCGGACACA.

This clone has a handful of counts. Here the gene names and germline are mouse. The sequenced fragment ends 4 residues before the CDR3 boundary, so the rest is inferred from the germline J gene. The V call is TRBV13-1, the J call TRBJ2-1, with 8 positions matching TRBD1. In germline, CDR1 is NSHNY, CDR2 SYGAGN. V lost 4 bases and J lost 6; bases outside the gene matches: 6. The CDR3 sequence is 14 residues long. The sequenced CDR3 bases are TGTGCCAGCAGTCGGGAGACAGGGGTTGCT. This translates into CASSRETGVA. The entire CDR3 reads CASSRETGVAEQFF.

This clone showed up many times. Genes and germline are mouse. The read is 4 residues too short to cover the CDR3 end, so that end is filled in from the germline J gene. V gene TRBV19 combines with J gene TRBJ2-7; 12 bases match TRBD2. V lost 2 bases, J lost 2 bases, and 5 bases stayed unmatched. The CDR3 has 16 residues. The germline gives CDR1 FNHDT, CDR2 SITEND (reference sequence). Incomplete CDR3 DNA: TGTGCCAGCAGTATGGGGGACTGGGGGGCCCCCTAT. It encodes CASSMGDWGAPY. The full CDR3 protein reads CASSMGDWGAPYEQYF.

As concerns this clone: These gene names are mouse names. The missing CDR3 end, 4 residues past where the read stops, is filled in from the germline J gene. The chain links TRBV5 to TRBJ2-1, with 9 bases matching TRBD2. Unmatched junction bases numbered 2, after V lost 4 bases and J lost 1 base. The germline V gene has CDR1 LGHNA and CDR2 YNLKQL (reference sequence). The CDR3 spans 15 residues. CDR3 amino acids: CASSPDWGNYAEQFF. CDR3 DNA (partial): TGTGCCAGCAGCCCCGACTGGGGGAACTATGCT.

In this sample, this clone turned up many times. The germline and genes are mouse ones. The read ends 4 residues early relative to the CDR3; the germline J gene fills the gap. This chain uses TRBV1 with TRBJ1-1; TRBD1 might be the D (5 bases). Germline lookup yields CDR1 NSQYPW and CDR2 LRSPGD (reference sequence). This CDR3 has 13 residues. Incomplete CDR3 DNA: TGCACCTGCAGTGCGGGGTGGGGGACA. Its protein is CTCSAGWGT. The whole CDR3 reads CTCSAGWGTEVFF. The variable domain in full, with the rest retrieved from reference TRBV1 and TRBJ1-1, is VTLLEQNPRWRLVPRGQAVNLRCILKNSQYPWMSWYQQDLQKQLQWLFTLRSPGDKEVKSLPGADYLATRVTDTELRLQVANMSQGRTLYCTCSAGWGTEVFFGKGTRLTVV.

This clone has a handful of counts. Genes here carry mouse names. The missing CDR3 end, 4 residues past where the read stops, is filled in from the germline J gene. The rearrangement links TRBV31 to TRBJ2-1; 7 positions match TRBD1. Germline V gene sequence: CDR1 GKSSPN, CDR2 SITVG. The CDR3 is made up of 14 amino acids. The CDR3 sequence: CAWSLVQGSAEQFF. Partial CDR3 DNA: TGTGCCTGGAGTCTAGTACAGGGGAGCGCT.

This clone is large (0.1 to 1%). Germline and genes here are mouse. The read terminates 4 residues ahead of where the CDR3 ends, so the germline J gene completes it. V is TRBV19 and J is TRBJ2-1; weak D call: TRBD1 (6 bases). In germline, CDR1 is FNHDT, CDR2 SITEND (reference sequence). Trimming shortened V by 4 bases and J by 4 bases, and 9 bases separated the two germline ends. The CDR3 consists of 13 residues. The CDR3 DNA, read in part, is TGTGCCAGCAGTTCGGACAGTTATGCT. Translation gives CASSSDSYA. In full, the CDR3 reads CASSSDSYAEQFF.